The clone carrying this TCR beta chain was detected ten times or more. The data were obtained in a study of regulatory T cells in long-lasting Graves disease. The time point here: persistent/refractory GD, antithyroid drugs over 5 years with positive TRAb. Generation of the TCR library employed RNA extracted from PBMCs. Investigators prepared the TCR beta libraries by applying iRepertoire HTBI primers and Arm-PCR of CDR3 regions. TCRdb passed the multiplex PCR reads through MiXCR, listing each CDR3 protein once. The sample contains 430,000 or so distinct CDR3 sequences, around a fifth of which appear only once. Germline V lookup: CDR1 SNHLY, CDR2 FYNNEI. The V and J ends lost 7 bases and 1 base respectively, with 12 bases between them. This CDR3 spans 14 amino acids.

This TCR was recovered from a female donor with Graves disease. The input for sequencing was peripheral blood mononuclear cells (PBMCs), taken when the disease was refractory, from a patient treated with antithyroid drugs. This chain uses TRBV2 with TRBJ2-3; D might be TRBD2 (5 bases). The CDR3: CASNLGAGTDTQYF. The CDR3 nucleotides are TGTGCCAGCAATCTCGGAGCGGGCACAGATACGCAGTATTTT.